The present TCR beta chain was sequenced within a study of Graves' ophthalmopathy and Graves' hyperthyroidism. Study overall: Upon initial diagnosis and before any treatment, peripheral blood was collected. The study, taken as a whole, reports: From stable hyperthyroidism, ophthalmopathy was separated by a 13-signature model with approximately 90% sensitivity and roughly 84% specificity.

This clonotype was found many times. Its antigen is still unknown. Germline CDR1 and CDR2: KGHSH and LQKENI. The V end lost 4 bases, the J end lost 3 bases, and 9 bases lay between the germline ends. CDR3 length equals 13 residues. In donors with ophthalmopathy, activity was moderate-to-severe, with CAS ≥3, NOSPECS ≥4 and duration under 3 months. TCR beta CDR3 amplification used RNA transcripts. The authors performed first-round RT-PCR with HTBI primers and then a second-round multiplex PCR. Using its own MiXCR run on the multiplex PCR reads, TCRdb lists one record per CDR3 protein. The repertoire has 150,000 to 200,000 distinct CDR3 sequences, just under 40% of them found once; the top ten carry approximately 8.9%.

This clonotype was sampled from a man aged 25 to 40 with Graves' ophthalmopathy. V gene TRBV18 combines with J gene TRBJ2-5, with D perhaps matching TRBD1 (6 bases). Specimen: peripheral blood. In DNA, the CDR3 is TGTGCCAGCTCACAAAACAGGGAAGAGACCCAGTACTTC. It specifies CASSQNREETQYF.